This T cell receptor beta chain was profiled in a study of CD8+ T cells in alopecia areata. Overall study context: Patients in the study were on tofacitinib for 6 to 18 months, then off it for 6 months.

Trimming cost V 7 bases and J 3 bases, with 15 bases left between them. The CDR3 sequence is 14 residues long. Germline V CDR1 and CDR2: MNHEY, SVGAGI. Separation by sorting yielded CD4+ and CD8+ T cells from PBMCs. cDNA reverse transcribed from extracted RNA served as the sequencing template. TCRdb's copy holds only in-frame clones and misses some; the assay was immunoSEQ multiplex PCR. The sample records over 200,000 clones, around 62% being singletons. The origin of this receptor is a human donor with alopecia areata. The sequencing used CD4+ T cells sorted from blood, collected at week 0. The V call is TRBV6-5, the J call TRBJ2-5; D remains ambiguous. CDR3 nucleotides: TGTGCCAGCACGAAGACCAGCGTGAAAGAGACCCAGTACTTC. Amino acid sequence: CASTKTSVKETQYF.